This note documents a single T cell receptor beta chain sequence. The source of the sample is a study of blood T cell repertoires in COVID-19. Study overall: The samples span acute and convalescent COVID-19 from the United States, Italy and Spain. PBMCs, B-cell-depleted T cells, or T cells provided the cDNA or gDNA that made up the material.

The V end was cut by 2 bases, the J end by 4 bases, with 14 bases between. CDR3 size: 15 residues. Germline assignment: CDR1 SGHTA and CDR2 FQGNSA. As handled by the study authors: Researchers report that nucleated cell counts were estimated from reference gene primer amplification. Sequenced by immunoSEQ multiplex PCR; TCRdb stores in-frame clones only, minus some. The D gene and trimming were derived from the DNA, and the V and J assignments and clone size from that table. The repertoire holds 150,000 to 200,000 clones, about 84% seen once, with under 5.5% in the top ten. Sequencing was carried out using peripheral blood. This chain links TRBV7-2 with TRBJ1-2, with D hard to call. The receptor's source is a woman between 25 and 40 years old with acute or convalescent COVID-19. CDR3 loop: CASSLSVSSRYGYTF. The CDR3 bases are TGTGCCAGCAGCTTATCAGTCTCGTCCCGCTATGGCTACACCTTC. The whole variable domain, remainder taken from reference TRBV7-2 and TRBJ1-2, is GAGVSQSPSNKVTEKGKDVELRCDPISGHTALYWYRQSLGQGLEFLIYFQGNSAPDKSGLPSDRFSAERTGGSVSTLTIQRTQQEDSAVYLCASSLSVSSRYGYTFGSGTRLTVV.